The entry below describes one T cell receptor beta chain. The data derive from a study of blood T cell repertoires in COVID-19. Individuals aged about 18 to 95 years were recruited from 24 US areas. Donors were grouped by their self-reported clinical history. In the original analysis: Reference gene primer amplification gave nucleated cell count estimates. The protocol was immunoSEQ multiplex PCR, while the TCRdb copy is restricted to in-frame clones and leaves out a portion. Clonal size and the V and J genes are those of that table, whereas D and trimming came from the DNA. The sample shows about 440,000 clones, 70% to 90% of them seen only once. Germline loops: CDR1 SQVTM, CDR2 ANQGSEA. Trimming removed 5 bases at V and 1 base at J, with 12 bases between. This CDR3 is 14 amino acids long.

The specimen sequenced was PBMCs or T cells enriched from blood (not recorded which). The chain recombines TRBV29-1 with TRBJ1-5; D might be TRBD1 (5 bases). This receptor was identified in a woman in her late teens or twenties with acute COVID-19. CDR3 region: CSVRTYGSNQPQHF. CDR3 nucleotides: TGCAGCGTTCGGACATACGGCAGCAATCAGCCCCAGCATTTT.